This TCR beta chain was documented in a study of PD-1 blockade in mismatch repair-deficient tumors. Findings and limits, study-wide: Tumor-resident clones, often absent from pretreatment blood, expanded after pembrolizumab and then contracted.

This clone occurred once. The antigen is undetermined. Additional DNA sequences in this sample encode the identical CDR3. Assay: immunoSEQ multiplex PCR; the TCRdb copy retains only in-frame clones and omits some. The sample has fewer than 100,000 clones, roughly 80% seen once. CDR3 length: 15 amino acids. Between the trimmed V and J ends, which lost 2 bases and 0 bases, there was a span of 7 bases. Germline V gene data show CDR1 as KGHSH and CDR2 as LQKENI. This chain connects TRBV18 to TRBJ2-2; D gene uncertain. The sequencing used peripheral blood, collected 12 weeks after starting pembrolizumab. The TCR originated in an adult with mismatch repair-deficient cancer. CDR3 nucleotides: TGTGCCAGCTCACCAGGAAACGCGAACACCGGGGAGCTGTTTTTT. As protein: CASSPGNANTGELFF.